The 24 T cell receptor beta chains in this list originate from one sample, sequenced in a study of human T cells and chemical hapten exposure. Time point given: patch test 3, about 24 weeks after DPC sensitization. Treatment specified: therapeutic diphenylcyclopropenone sensitization with weekly scalp DPC. TCRdb reprocessed the RACE reads with MiXCR, giving one entry per CDR3 protein. The sample carries about 90,000 distinct CDR3 sequences, about a tenth recorded once. The sequences come from whole blood, collected in connection with sensitization to the hapten diphenylcyclopropenone (DPC). The receptors originated from a woman aged 25 to 39 with alopecia areata. Some clones in this sample may be carry-over from other donors' samples.

This clonotype was detected ten times or more. The chain employs TRBV28 and TRBJ2-7, with a possible D match to TRBD2 (5 bases). Germline lookup yields CDR1 MDHEN and CDR2 SYDVKM. Trimming left V 7 bases short and J 1 base short, with 8 bases between. The CDR3 is made up of 12 amino acids. In nucleotides, the CDR3 is TGTGCCAGCAACAGAGGGTCCTACGAGCAGTACTTC. Translated: CASNRGSYEQYF.

This chain links TRBV7-2 with TRBJ2-5, with D perhaps matching TRBD2 (5 bases). V lost 0 bases and J lost 1, with 6 bases in between. Looked up from germline, CDR1 is SGHTA and CDR2 is FQGNSA. The CDR3 sequence is 14 residues long. The CDR3 nucleotides are TGTGCCAGCAGCTTAGCCGCGGGCCAAGAGACCCAGTACTTC. Its protein product is CASSLAAGQETQYF.

This chain links TRBV5-1 with TRBJ1-1; no firm D call. The CDR3 has 13 amino acids. Trimming shortened V by 1 base and J by 1 base, and 5 bases separated the two germline ends. The germline CDR1 and CDR2 sequences are SGHRS and YFSETQ. CDR3 region: CASSLLGNTEAFF. The CDR3 DNA is TGCGCCAGCAGCTTGCTGGGGAACACTGAAGCTTTCTTT.

In this sample, this clonotype turned up many times. The junction does not match germline at one end; this may be a read error. The chain combines TRBV30 with TRBJ1-3; D is possibly TRBD1 (5 bases). The germline V gene encodes CDR1 GTSNPN and CDR2 SVGIG (reference sequence). This CDR3 is built from 14 residues. The CDR3 is CAWSVRGSGDTIYF. In nucleotides, the CDR3 is TGTGCCTGGAGTGTACGGGGGAGTGGAGACACCATATATTTT.

This chain joins TRBV6-2 or TRBV6-3 and TRBJ1-3; D is unresolved. V was cut by 2 bases and J by 2 bases, with 16 bases left in between. The CDR3 length is 17 residues. Germline V gene lookup returns CDR1 MNHEY and CDR2 SVGEGT. CDR3 DNA sequence: TGTGCCAGCAGTTACCCCGGACGAAATTGGGCTGGAAACACCATATATTTT. It translates to CASSYPGRNWAGNTIYF.

The V and J genes are TRBV10-3 and TRBJ1-1, with TRBD1 matching over 7 bases. The germline V gene encodes CDR1 ENHRY and CDR2 SYGVKD. The CDR3 sequence is 17 residues long. Trimming took 3 bases from V and 0 from J; bases not matched to a gene: 10. CDR3: CAISDFKGTAVNTEAFF. CDR3 bases: TGTGCCATCAGTGACTTTAAAGGGACAGCGGTGAACACTGAAGCTTTCTTT.

The chain joins TRBV3-1 to TRBJ2-7; 9 nucleotides agree with TRBD2. Per the germline V gene, CDR1 is LGHDT and CDR2 is YNNKEL (reference sequence). Trimming cost V 5 bases and J 5 bases; bases outside gene matches: 7. CDR3 length: 14 amino acids. The CDR3 region is CASSYSGSENEQYF. Here the CDR3 DNA reads TGTGCCAGCAGCTATAGCGGGAGTGAGAACGAGCAGTACTTC.

The chain employs TRBV11-2 and TRBJ2-2, with unresolved D. The CDR3 length is 15 residues. V was cut by 5 bases and J by 5 bases, with 15 bases left in between. The germline gives CDR1 SGHAT, CDR2 FQNNGV. CDR3: CASSPIVEKTGELFF. The CDR3 DNA reads as TGTGCCAGCAGCCCGATCGTAGAAAAAACCGGGGAGCTGTTTTTT. The full variable domain, with the rest looked up from reference TRBV11-2 and TRBJ2-2, is EAGVAQSPRYKIIEKRQSVAFWCNPISGHATLYWYQQILGQGPKLLIQFQNNGVVDDSQLPKDRFSAERLKGVDSTLKIQPAKLEDSAVYLCASSPIVEKTGELFFGEGSRLTVL.

The table lists this clonotype with a few counts. The chain has TRBV27 and TRBJ2-2; 11 nucleotides align to TRBD1. The CDR3 totals 14 residues. The V segment lost 10 bases and the J segment 5 bases; nucleotides outside the gene matches: 6. The germline V gene has CDR1 MNHEY and CDR2 SMNVEV (reference sequence). The CDR3 loop is CATSGTGGTGELFF. The DNA for the CDR3 is TGTGCCACCTCCGGGACAGGGGGAACCGGGGAGCTGTTTTTT.

This clonotype was seen at least ten times. V and J are TRBV6-5 and TRBJ2-7; possibly TRBD1 for D (5 bases). The V and J ends lost 5 bases and 5 bases respectively, with 22 bases between them. In germline, CDR1 is MNHEY, CDR2 SVGAGI. This CDR3 spans 16 amino acids. CDR3 nucleotide sequence: TGTGCCAGCAGTATCGGGCCAGGGTCCGGCCCGGACGAGCAGTACTTC. Translation: CASSIGPGSGPDEQYF.

J is TRBJ2-1 and V is TRBV10-3; either TRBD1 or TRBD2 may supply D (5 bases each). Trimming pared 8 bases from V and 0 bases from J, leaving 23 bases between. The CDR3 has 18 residues. From germline, CDR1 is ENHRY and CDR2 SYGVKD. The CDR3 DNA reads TGTGCCATCGAAGTGGGGACGGGGAAAAGGGGCTCCTACAATGAGCAGTTCTTC. It yields the protein CAIEVGTGKRGSYNEQFF.

In this sample, this clonotype turned up a few times. V gene TRBV20-1 combines with J gene TRBJ1-2; D might be TRBD1 (5 bases). V lost 0 bases, J lost 8 bases, and 13 bases lay in between. Germline V lookup: CDR1 DFQATT, CDR2 SNEGSKA (reference sequence). The length of the CDR3 is 13 residues. CDR3 coding DNA: TGCAGTGCTAGAGACCAAACAGGTACCGGCTACACCTTC. This sequence encodes CSARDQTGTGYTF.

This clonotype was observed many times. This chain links TRBV7-9 with TRBJ2-5; TRBD2 aligns across 7 bases. This CDR3 has 17 amino acids. Germline V lookup: CDR1 SEHNR, CDR2 FQNEAQ (reference sequence). V shed 2 bases, J shed 1 base, and the junction held 10 bases outside the gene matches. CDR3 in amino acids: CASSLYYHRTSQETQYF. The CDR3 DNA reads as TGTGCCAGCAGCTTATACTATCACAGGACTAGCCAAGAGACCCAGTACTTC.

J is TRBJ1-1 and V is TRBV29-1; D uncertain. Germline V gives CDR1 SQVTM, CDR2 ANQGSEA. Between the trimmed V and J ends, which lost 3 bases and 6 bases, there was a span of 5 bases. The CDR3 has 10 amino acids. The CDR3 sequence is CSVDSPEAFF. CDR3 in DNA: TGCAGCGTTGACTCTCCTGAAGCTTTCTTT.

Ten or more counts support this clonotype. The rearrangement links TRBV6-1 to TRBJ2-3; 7 nucleotides line up with TRBD1. V shed 11 bases and J 1 base; nucleotides not matched to a gene: 12. Germline CDR1 MNHNS, CDR2 SASEGT. The CDR3 spans 15 residues. CDR3 in amino acids: CAGKSTGTGTDTQYF. The CDR3 DNA is TGTGCCGGCAAATCGACCGGGACAGGCACAGATACGCAGTATTTT.

This clonotype occurred a few times. This rearrangement joins TRBV6-2 or TRBV6-3 to TRBJ1-2, with D tentatively TRBD1 (6 bases). V was trimmed by 6 bases and J by 8 bases, leaving 22 bases between them. Germline CDR1 is MNHEY and CDR2 is SVGEGT. The CDR3 runs 15 residues. The DNA for the CDR3 is TGTGCCAGCAGCCGACCTCCCGGACAGATGAGCGGCTACACCTTC. Protein: CASSRPPGQMSGYTF.

In its sample, this clonotype was seen many times. The chain carries TRBV11-2 and TRBJ2-1; no clear D gene. This CDR3 is 15 amino acids long. Germline lookup yields CDR1 SGHAT and CDR2 FQNNGV. V lost 0 bases to trimming and J lost 0 bases, with 6 bases between them. The CDR3 bases are TGTGCCAGCAGCTTAGAGAAGAGCTCCTACAATGAGCAGTTCTTC. It encodes CASSLEKSSYNEQFF.

This clonotype was observed at least ten times. V is TRBV20-1 and J is TRBJ2-3, with 9 bases identical to TRBD2. CDR1 and CDR2 from the germline V gene are DFQATT and SNEGSKA (reference sequence). CDR3 size: 14 residues. With 6 bases clipped from V and 4 bases from J, the junction kept 8 bases outside the gene matches. CDR3 region: CSAEAGGSADTQYF. The CDR3 nucleotides read TGCAGTGCGGAAGCGGGAGGAAGCGCAGATACGCAGTATTTT.

The chain links TRBV7-2 to TRBJ1-1; TRBD1 agrees at 8 bases. Germline V CDR1 and CDR2: SGHTA, FQGNSA. The junction had 2 bases not matched to a gene; V was cut back by 5 bases and J by 3 bases. CDR3 length: 13 residues. CDR3 sequence: CASSADRDTEAFF. The CDR3 DNA follows: TGTGCCAGCAGCGCGGACAGGGACACTGAAGCTTTCTTT.

In this sample, this clonotype turned up many times. The V call is TRBV28, the J call TRBJ2-4; 9 nucleotides line up with TRBD2. This CDR3 region has 17 residues. With 3 bases clipped from V and 3 bases from J, the junction kept 9 bases outside the gene matches. Germline values: CDR1 MDHEN, CDR2 SYDVKM. The CDR3 region is CASSFTAGGLVKNIQYF. For the CDR3, the DNA is TGTGCCAGCAGTTTTACTGCGGGGGGGCTTGTCAAAAACATTCAGTACTTC.

The table lists this clonotype with a few counts. A read error may account for a junction end that differs from germline. The CDR3 DNA sequence: TGTGCTAGCAGCTCTACTTACAGGGGTGAGCAGTTCTTC. Its protein is CASSSTYRGEQFF. The chain recombines TRBV7-7 with TRBJ2-1; the match to TRBD1 covers 7 bases. Germline lookup yields CDR1 SSHAT and CDR2 FNYEAQ (reference sequence). The CDR3 has 13 amino acids.

To note about this clonotype: Since a much larger clone is just one base distant, this may be a read error. Likely a read error: the CDR3 ends without its conserved phenylalanine or tryptophan. The chain links TRBV11-3 to TRBJ2-2, with 9 bases identical to TRBD2. V shed 3 bases and J 2 bases; nucleotides not matched to a gene: 1. CDR1 SGHNT and CDR2 YENEEA come from the germline V gene. The CDR3 is made up of 15 amino acids. The CDR3 region has the DNA TGTGCCAGCAGCTTTAGCGGGAGTAACACCGGGGAGCTGTTTCTT. It is translated as CASSFSGSNTGELFL.

The chain recombines TRBV7-2 with TRBJ2-3; unclear D gene. Trimming stripped 4 bases from V and 3 bases from J, with 5 bases between. This CDR3 region has 12 residues. The germline V gene has CDR1 SGHTA and CDR2 FQGNSA. CDR3 nucleotide sequence: TGTGCCAGCAGCTCGTATACAGATACGCAGTATTTT. Protein sequence: CASSSYTDTQYF.

This clonotype has a handful of counts. The rearrangement links TRBV20-1 to TRBJ2-1; the match to TRBD2 covers 11 bases. The germline V gene encodes CDR1 DFQATT and CDR2 SNEGSKA (reference sequence). V was clipped by 1 base and J by 9 bases; unmatched bases: 11. The CDR3 contains 16 residues. CDR3 residues: CSARVSELAGVSEQFF. The CDR3 DNA is TGCAGTGCTAGAGTCTCGGAACTAGCGGGAGTTTCTGAGCAGTTCTTC.